A single sample gave rise to the 6 T cell receptor beta chains below, sequenced in a study of PD-L1 blockade in urothelial cancer. The protocol was immunoSEQ multiplex PCR, while the TCRdb copy is restricted to in-frame clones and leaves out a portion. Of 45,000 to 50,000 clones listed, approximately 89% are singletons. Sequenced here: PBMCs, sampled around atezolizumab (anti-PD-L1) treatment. Receptors were obtained from an elderly man with urothelial cancer.

The genes are TRBV6-5 and TRBJ2-7; D possibly corresponds to TRBD1 (6 bases). V shed 4 bases and J shed 3 bases, with 13 bases lying between them. Germline CDR1 reads MNHEY; CDR2 reads SVGAGI. This CDR3 spans 14 amino acids. The CDR3: CASSSGTSYYEQYF. The CDR3 DNA reads as TGTGCCAGCAGTTCGGGGACAAGTTACTACGAGCAGTACTTC.

Only a few counts were recorded for this clone. The chain is built from TRBV4-2 and TRBJ1-1; D might be TRBD1 (5 bases). Trimming removed 3 bases at V and 4 bases at J, with 15 bases between. Germline V gene lookup returns CDR1 LGHNA and CDR2 YNFKEQ. The CDR3 has 15 amino acids. The CDR3 nucleotides are TGTGCCAGCAGCCACGGAACCGGGGGTGGCACTGAAGCTTTCTTT. Translated: CASSHGTGGGTEAFF.

The rearrangement links TRBV10-3 to TRBJ2-4; D is possibly TRBD1 (5 bases). CDR3 length: 15 residues. Germline CDR1 and CDR2: ENHRY and SYGVKD. Trimming took 2 bases from V and 7 from J, leaving 15 bases between them. CDR3 bases: TGTGCCATCAGTGAGGGGGAAGGCAAGGGGAACATTCAGTACTTC. This gives the protein CAISEGEGKGNIQYF.

This chain links TRBV5-1 with TRBJ1-2, with 8 bases matching TRBD1. V shed 7 bases, J shed 2 bases, and the junction held 13 bases outside the gene matches. The CDR3 runs to 16 residues. Per germline, CDR1 SGHRS and CDR2 YFSETQ. The CDR3 sequence: CASYRDAGGGNYGYTF. DNA for the CDR3: TGCGCCAGCTACCGAGATGCAGGGGGCGGAAACTATGGCTACACCTTC.

The chain uses TRBV9 and TRBJ1-3, with D possibly TRBD1 on 5 matching bases. V lost 2 bases and J 0 bases, leaving 12 bases between the germline ends. The CDR3 is 16 residues long. In germline, CDR1 is SGDLS, CDR2 YYNGEE. This CDR3 is CASSVEEGFSGNTIYF. The CDR3 coding sequence is TGTGCCAGCAGCGTGGAGGAGGGGTTCTCTGGAAACACCATATATTTT.

In the case of this clone: At one end, the junction sequence differs from germline, possibly due to a read error. The chain joins TRBV27 to TRBJ2-7, with D possibly matching TRBD1 (6 bases). Germline V gene sequence: CDR1 MNHEY, CDR2 SMNVEV (reference sequence). The CDR3 length is 15 residues. The CDR3 DNA is TGTGCCAGCAGTCTATCCGACAGGAGCTCCTACGAGCAGTACTTC. Translation gives CASSLSDRSSYEQYF.